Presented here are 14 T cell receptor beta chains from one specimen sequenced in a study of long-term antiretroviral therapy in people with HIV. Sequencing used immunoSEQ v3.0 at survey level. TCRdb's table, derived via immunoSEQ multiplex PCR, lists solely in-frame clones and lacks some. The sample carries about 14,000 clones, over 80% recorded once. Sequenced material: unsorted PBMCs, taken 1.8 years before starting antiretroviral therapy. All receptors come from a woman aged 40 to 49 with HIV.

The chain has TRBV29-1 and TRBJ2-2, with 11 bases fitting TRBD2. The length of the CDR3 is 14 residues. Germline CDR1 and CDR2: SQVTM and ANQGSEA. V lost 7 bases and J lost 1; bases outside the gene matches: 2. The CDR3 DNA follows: TGCAGCGCAACTAGCGGGGGGAACACCGGGGAGCTGTTTTTT. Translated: CSATSGGNTGELFF.

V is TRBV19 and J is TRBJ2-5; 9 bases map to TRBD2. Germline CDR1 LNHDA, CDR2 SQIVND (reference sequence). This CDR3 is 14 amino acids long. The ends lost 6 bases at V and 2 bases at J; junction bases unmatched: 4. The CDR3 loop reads CASSIAGGQETQYF. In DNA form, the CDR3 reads TGTGCCAGTAGCATCGCGGGAGGGCAAGAGACCCAGTACTTC.

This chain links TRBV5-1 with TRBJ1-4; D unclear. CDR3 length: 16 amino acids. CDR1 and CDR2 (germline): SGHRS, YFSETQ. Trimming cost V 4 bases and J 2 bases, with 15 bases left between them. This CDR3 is CASSPFVPGTNEKLFF. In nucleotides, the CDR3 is TGCGCCAGCAGCCCGTTCGTTCCGGGTACTAATGAAAAACTGTTTTTT.

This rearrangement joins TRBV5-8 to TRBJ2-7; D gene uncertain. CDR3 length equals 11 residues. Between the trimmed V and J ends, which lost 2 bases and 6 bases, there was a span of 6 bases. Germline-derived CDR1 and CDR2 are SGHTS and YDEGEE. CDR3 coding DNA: TGTGCCAGCAGCTTACCCGGCGAGCAGTACTTC. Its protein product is CASSLPGEQYF.

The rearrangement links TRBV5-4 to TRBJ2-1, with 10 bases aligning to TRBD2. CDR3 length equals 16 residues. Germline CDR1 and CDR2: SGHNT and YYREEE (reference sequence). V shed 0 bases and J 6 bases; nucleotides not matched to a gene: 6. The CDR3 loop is CASSLVASGGLNEQFF. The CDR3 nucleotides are TGTGCCAGCAGCTTGGTTGCTAGCGGGGGTCTCAATGAGCAGTTCTTC. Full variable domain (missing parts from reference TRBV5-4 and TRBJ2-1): ETGVTQSPTHLIKTRGQQVTLRCSSQSGHNTVSWYQQALGQGPQFIFQYYREEENGRGNFPPRFSGLQFPNYSSELNVNALELDDSALYLCASSLVASGGLNEQFFGPGTRLTVL.

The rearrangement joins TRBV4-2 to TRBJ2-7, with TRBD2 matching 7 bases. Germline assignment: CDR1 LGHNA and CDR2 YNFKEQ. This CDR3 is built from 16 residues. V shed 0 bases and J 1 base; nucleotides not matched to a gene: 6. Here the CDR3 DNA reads TGTGCCAGCAGCCAAGATTTGGGGGAGGGGTCCTACGAGCAGTACTTC. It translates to CASSQDLGEGSYEQYF.

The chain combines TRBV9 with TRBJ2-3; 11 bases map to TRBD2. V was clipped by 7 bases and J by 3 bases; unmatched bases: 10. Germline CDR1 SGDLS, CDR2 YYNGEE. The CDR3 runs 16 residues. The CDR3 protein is CASGETSGIGTDTQYF. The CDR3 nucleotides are TGTGCCAGCGGCGAGACTAGCGGGATTGGTACAGATACGCAGTATTTT.

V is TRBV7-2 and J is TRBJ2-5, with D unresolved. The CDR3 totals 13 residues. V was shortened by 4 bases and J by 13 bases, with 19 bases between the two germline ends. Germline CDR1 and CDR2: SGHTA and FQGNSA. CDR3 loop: CASSSIGVSPRYF. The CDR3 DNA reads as TGTGCCAGCAGCTCCATCGGAGTTAGCCCAAGGTACTTC. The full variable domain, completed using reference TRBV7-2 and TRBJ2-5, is GAGVSQSPSNKVTEKGKDVELRCDPISGHTALYWYRQSLGQGLEFLIYFQGNSAPDKSGLPSDRFSAERTGGSVSTLTIQRTQQEDSAVYLCASSSIGVSPRYFGPGTRLLVL.

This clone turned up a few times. The CDR3 loop is CASSISGAYSNQPQHF. DNA of the CDR3: TGTGCCAGCAGTATTTCAGGAGCCTATAGCAATCAGCCCCAGCATTTT. The chain uses TRBV27 and TRBJ1-5; D not certain. Germline CDR1 MNHEY, CDR2 SMNVEV (reference sequence). The CDR3 consists of 16 residues. Trimming removed 5 bases at V and 0 bases at J, with 14 bases between.

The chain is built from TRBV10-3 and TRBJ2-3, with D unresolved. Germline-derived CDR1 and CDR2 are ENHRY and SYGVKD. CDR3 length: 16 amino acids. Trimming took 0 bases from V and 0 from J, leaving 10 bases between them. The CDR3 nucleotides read TGTGCCATCAGTGAGTCACGGGCAACTAGCACAGATACGCAGTATTTT. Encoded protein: CAISESRATSTDTQYF.

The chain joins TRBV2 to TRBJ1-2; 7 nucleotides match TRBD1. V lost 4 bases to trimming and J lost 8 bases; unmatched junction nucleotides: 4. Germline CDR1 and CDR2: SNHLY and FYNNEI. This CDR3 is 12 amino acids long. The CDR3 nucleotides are TGTGCCAGCAGTGGACAGGGAGGGGGCTACACCTTC. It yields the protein CASSGQGGGYTF.

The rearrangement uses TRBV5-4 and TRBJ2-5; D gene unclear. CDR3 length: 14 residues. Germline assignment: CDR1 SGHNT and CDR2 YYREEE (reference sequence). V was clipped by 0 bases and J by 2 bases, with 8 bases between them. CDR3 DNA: TGTGCCAGCAGCTTGGTGCCGCTACAAGAGACCCAGTACTTC. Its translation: CASSLVPLQETQYF.

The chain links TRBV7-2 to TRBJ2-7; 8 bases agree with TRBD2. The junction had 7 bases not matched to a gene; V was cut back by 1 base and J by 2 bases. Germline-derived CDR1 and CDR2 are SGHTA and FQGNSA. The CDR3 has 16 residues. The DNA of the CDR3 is TGTGCCAGCAGCTTAGTACTTAGCGGGGTTACCTACGAGCAGTACTTC. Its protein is CASSLVLSGVTYEQYF.

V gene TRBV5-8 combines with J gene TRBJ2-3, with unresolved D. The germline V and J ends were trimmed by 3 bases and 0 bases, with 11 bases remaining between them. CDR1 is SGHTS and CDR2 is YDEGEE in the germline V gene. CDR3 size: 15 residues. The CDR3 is CASSSYDGSTDTQYF. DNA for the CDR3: TGTGCCAGCAGCTCGTACGACGGTAGCACAGATACGCAGTATTTT.